The text below deals with one T cell receptor (beta chain). Original handling: By means of reference gene primer amplification, nucleated cell counts were estimated. Sequenced by immunoSEQ multiplex PCR; TCRdb stores in-frame clones only, minus some. D and trimming come from the DNA, and the V and J calls and clone size come from that table. The repertoire consists of 130,000 to 150,000 clones, with 70% to 80% occurring once and the leading ten covering just under 5%. The germline CDR1 and CDR2 sequences are MNHEY and SVGAGI. J was trimmed by 7 bases and V by 7 bases; bases with no gene match: 11. The CDR3 contains 14 residues. The sample belongs to a study of blood T cell repertoires in COVID-19. About the research overall: Collection of acute and convalescent COVID-19 samples took place in the United States, Italy and Spain.

V usage is TRBV6-5 and J usage is TRBJ1-1; 8 bases are shared with TRBD1. The sample comprised peripheral blood. This clonotype was sampled from a woman between 65 and 79 years old with COVID-19, enrolled during active disease. In nucleotides, the CDR3 is TGTGCCAGCAACCCAGGGGGCCGAAGAGATGAAGCTTTCTTT. The encoded protein is CASNPGGRRDEAFF.